The 18 T cell receptor beta chains given below trace back to one sample, sequenced in a study of T cells and Merkel cell carcinoma outcomes. The assay was immunoSEQ multiplex PCR, and TCRdb's table has in-frame clones only and misses some. This table holds 6,500 to 7,500 clones, roughly 88% found once. Sequencing input: tumor tissue from Merkel cell carcinoma. The receptors here all came from a human donor with Merkel cell carcinoma.

V usage is TRBV7-3 and J usage is TRBJ2-3; 12 bases line up with TRBD2. V was pared by 5 bases and J by 3 bases, with 3 bases of the junction left unmatched. CDR1 is SGHTA and CDR2 is FQGTGA in the germline V gene. This CDR3 spans 15 amino acids. CDR3 bases: TGTGCCAGCAGCAGAGGACTAGCGGGAACAGATACGCAGTATTTT. Its translation: CASSRGLAGTDTQYF.

The J gene is TRBJ2-3, the V gene TRBV18; D is perhaps TRBD1 (8 bases). The CDR3 is 16 residues long. Germline loops: CDR1 KGHSH, CDR2 LQKENI. The V and J ends lost 6 bases and 4 bases respectively, with 20 bases between them. The CDR3 region has the DNA TGTGCCAGCTCTAACAAGTTACAGGGGGGGCCAGATACGCAGTATTTT. It is translated as CASSNKLQGGPDTQYF.

This rearrangement joins TRBV18 to TRBJ1-6, with D unresolved. The CDR3 spans 15 residues. V lost 1 base and J lost 7, with 11 bases in between. Germline CDR1 and CDR2: KGHSH and LQKENI. The CDR3 sequence is CASSPRDLLNSPLHF. The CDR3, as DNA: TGTGCCAGCTCACCACGAGATCTCCTCAATTCACCCCTCCACTTT.

The genes are TRBV11-2 and TRBJ2-7, with TRBD1 identical over 10 bases. The germline V gene has CDR1 SGHAT and CDR2 FQNNGV. CDR3 size: 15 residues. Unmatched junction bases numbered 10, after V lost 5 bases and J lost 6 bases. CDR3 nucleotide sequence: TGTGCCAGCAGCCCGTGGGACAGGGGAAGGGTCGAGCAGTACTTC. Its translation: CASSPWDRGRVEQYF.

J is TRBJ1-2 and V is TRBV9; D unresolved. Trimming pared 2 bases from V and 2 bases from J, leaving 7 bases between. The CDR3 has 13 residues. Germline CDR1 reads SGDLS; CDR2 reads YYNGEE. In DNA form, the CDR3 reads TGTGCCAGCAGCGTTGGAGGGAACTATGGCTACACCTTC. It is translated as CASSVGGNYGYTF. Full variable domain (outside the CDR3, taken from reference TRBV9 and TRBJ1-2): DSGVTQTPKHLITATGQRVTLRCSPRSGDLSVYWYQQSLDQGLQFLIQYYNGEERAKGNILERFSAQQFPDLHSELNLSSLELGDSALYFCASSVGGNYGYTFGSGTRLTVV.

Here the CDR3 reads CASSESGAGGQETQYF. As DNA, the CDR3 is TGTGCCAGCAGTGAAAGCGGAGCGGGGGGGCAGGAGACCCAGTACTTC. The chain couples TRBV6-4 to TRBJ2-5; 10 positions match TRBD2. Germline values: CDR1 MRHNA, CDR2 SNTAGT. J was trimmed by 5 bases and V by 3 bases; bases with no gene match: 9. CDR3 length: 16 amino acids.

This rearrangement joins TRBV6-1 to TRBJ2-7; D perhaps matches TRBD2 (5 bases). CDR3 length equals 12 residues. CDR1 is MNHNS, CDR2 SASEGT, per germline. V lost 6 bases and J 3 bases, leaving 9 bases between the germline ends. In nucleotides, the CDR3 is TGTGCCAGCAGCCTGGGGAGCTACGAGCAGTACGTC. As protein: CASSLGSYEQYV.

The chain links TRBV9 to TRBJ1-2; no firm D call. Trimming took off 4 bases at V and 8 bases at J, with 18 bases between the two ends. This CDR3 comprises 14 residues. Germline lookup yields CDR1 SGDLS and CDR2 YYNGEE. CDR3 region: CASSFGPGYYGYTF. The CDR3 DNA sequence: TGTGCCAGCAGCTTCGGACCCGGCTATTACGGCTACACCTTC. Full variable domain (rest looked up from reference TRBV9 and TRBJ1-2): DSGVTQTPKHLITATGQRVTLRCSPRSGDLSVYWYQQSLDQGLQFLIQYYNGEERAKGNILERFSAQQFPDLHSELNLSSLELGDSALYFCASSFGPGYYGYTFGSGTRLTVV.

The chain is built from TRBV9 and TRBJ2-3; D is uncertain. Trimming removed 1 base from V and 2 bases from J, with 5 bases in between. This CDR3 region has 13 residues. Germline loops: CDR1 SGDLS, CDR2 YYNGEE. The CDR3 nucleotides read TGTGCCAGCAGCGTAACCCTCACAGATACGCAGTATTTT. It translates to CASSVTLTDTQYF.

This clone has just one count. The chain uses TRBV9 and TRBJ2-6; D uncertain. Deletions cut 2 bases from V and 4 bases from J, with 10 bases between. CDR3 length equals 15 residues. Germline V gene sequence: CDR1 SGDLS, CDR2 YYNGEE. The DNA of the CDR3 is TGTGCCAGCAGCGTCTTCAGAGCCGGGGCCAACGTCCTGACTTTC. It codes for CASSVFRAGANVLTF.

The chain carries TRBV7-2 and TRBJ1-6; TRBD1 is a possible D gene (6 bases). This CDR3 is 13 amino acids long. The V end lost 5 bases, the J end lost 16 bases, and 18 bases lay between the germline ends. CDR1 and CDR2 from the germline V gene are SGHTA and FQGNSA. Here the CDR3 reads CASSPGQMPLLHF. In DNA form, the CDR3 reads TGTGCCAGCAGCCCCGGACAGATGCCGTTGCTCCACTTT.

This chain connects TRBV6-5 to TRBJ1-1, with D possibly being TRBD1 (5 bases). Between the trimmed V and J ends, which lost 0 bases and 1 base, there was a span of 9 bases. In germline, CDR1 is MNHEY, CDR2 SVGAGI. The CDR3 has 15 residues. CDR3 nucleotide sequence: TGTGCCAGCAGTTACTCTCCGGGGGAGAACACTGAAGCTTTCTTT. Amino acids: CASSYSPGENTEAFF.

This clone was found once. The chain is built from TRBV6-1 and TRBJ1-2; D is uncertain. Germline CDR1 reads MNHNS; CDR2 reads SASEGT. The CDR3 is made up of 13 amino acids. The V end was cut by 2 bases, the J end by 4 bases, with 8 bases between. This chain's CDR3 is CASSERELYGYTF. DNA of the CDR3: TGTGCCAGCAGTGAAAGGGAGCTCTATGGCTACACCTTC.

V and J are TRBV6-1 and TRBJ1-5; TRBD1 matches 7 bases. CDR1 is MNHNS and CDR2 is SASEGT in the germline V gene. This CDR3 is 14 amino acids long. Trimming cost V 6 bases and J 2 bases; bases outside gene matches: 4. The CDR3 here is CASSDRVGNQPQHF. CDR3 nucleotides: TGTGCCAGCAGCGACAGGGTTGGCAATCAGCCCCAGCATTTT.

This clone was recorded only once. The chain recombines TRBV6-1 with TRBJ2-5; D is ambiguous. There are 13 residues in the CDR3. Trimming left V 7 bases short and J 4 bases short, with 13 bases between. In germline, CDR1 is MNHNS, CDR2 SASEGT. The CDR3 sequence is CASNRDSPETQYF. In nucleotides, the CDR3 is TGTGCCAGCAACAGAGACTCTCCAGAGACCCAGTACTTC.

This clone has just one count. This chain connects TRBV9 to TRBJ2-2; D ambiguous. V lost 2 bases and J lost 0, with 11 bases in between. This CDR3 has 16 residues. The germline gives CDR1 SGDLS, CDR2 YYNGEE. The CDR3 bases are TGTGCCAGCAGCGTGGCCCGGCCTTCGAACACCGGGGAGCTGTTTTTT. It translates to CASSVARPSNTGELFF.

The chain employs TRBV4-1 and TRBJ2-5; maybe TRBD1 (5 bases). Trimming removed 0 bases from V and 7 bases from J, with 6 bases in between. The CDR3 covers 12 residues. Germline-derived CDR1 and CDR2 are MGHRA and YSYEKL. The CDR3 nucleotides read TGCGCCAGCAGCCAAGAAAGGGGGACCCAGTACTTC. Translated, it gives CASSQERGTQYF.

This clone was observed once. The chain employs TRBV29-1 and TRBJ1-3; D unresolved. The V end lost 6 bases, the J end lost 0 bases, and 15 bases lay between the germline ends. The length of the CDR3 is 15 residues. Germline CDR1 and CDR2: SQVTM and ANQGSEA. DNA for the CDR3: TGCAGCGTCAGATGGGCCGTGAGCTCTGGAAACACCATATATTTT. It yields the protein CSVRWAVSSGNTIYF.